The present T cell receptor beta chain was sequenced within a study of blood T cell repertoires in COVID-19. Trimming took off 0 bases at V and 4 bases at J, with 12 bases between the two ends. CDR1 and CDR2 from the germline V gene are ENHRY and SYGVKD. CDR3 size: 15 residues. This clone was detected only once. Profiling relied on immunoSEQ multiplex PCR, and the TCRdb table lists in-frame clones only, not all of them. The table has over 150,000 clones, around nine tenths seen once; the top ten hold 18%. The sequencing input was peripheral blood. The sequence was collected from a man in his forties or fifties with COVID-19, enrolled during active disease. The rearrangement links TRBV10-3 to TRBJ1-2; TRBD1 might be the D (5 bases). CDR3 sequence reads: CAISESTDSSYGYTF. CDR3 DNA: TGTGCCATCAGTGAGTCGACAGACAGCAGCTATGGCTACACCTTC.